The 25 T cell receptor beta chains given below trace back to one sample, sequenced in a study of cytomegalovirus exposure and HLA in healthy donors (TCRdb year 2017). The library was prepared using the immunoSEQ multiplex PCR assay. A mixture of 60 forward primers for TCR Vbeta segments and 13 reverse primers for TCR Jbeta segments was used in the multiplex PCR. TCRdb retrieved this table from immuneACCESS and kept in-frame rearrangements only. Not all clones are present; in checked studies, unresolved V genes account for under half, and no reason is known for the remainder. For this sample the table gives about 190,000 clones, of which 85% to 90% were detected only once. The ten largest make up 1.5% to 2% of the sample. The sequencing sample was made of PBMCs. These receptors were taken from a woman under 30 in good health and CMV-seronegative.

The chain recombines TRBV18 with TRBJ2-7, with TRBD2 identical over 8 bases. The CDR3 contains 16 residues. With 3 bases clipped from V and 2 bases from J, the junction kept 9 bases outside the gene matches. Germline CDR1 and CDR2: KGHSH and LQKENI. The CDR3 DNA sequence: TGTGCCAGCTCACCCCGGTGGGCGGGAGGCCCCTACGAGCAGTACTTC. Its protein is CASSPRWAGGPYEQYF.

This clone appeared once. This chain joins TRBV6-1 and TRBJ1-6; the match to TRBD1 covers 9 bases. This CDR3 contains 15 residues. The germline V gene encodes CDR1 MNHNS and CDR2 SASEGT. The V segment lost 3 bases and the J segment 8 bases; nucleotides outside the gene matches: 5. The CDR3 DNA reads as TGTGCCAGCAGTGAGACCGGGACAGGGTATTCACCCCTCCACTTT. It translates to CASSETGTGYSPLHF.

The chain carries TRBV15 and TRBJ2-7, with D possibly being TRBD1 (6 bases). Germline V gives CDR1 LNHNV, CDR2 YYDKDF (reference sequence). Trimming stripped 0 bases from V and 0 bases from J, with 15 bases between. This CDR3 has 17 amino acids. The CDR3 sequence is CATSRDQEDSFSYEQYF. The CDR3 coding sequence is TGTGCCACCAGCAGAGATCAGGAGGACAGCTTCTCCTACGAGCAGTACTTC.

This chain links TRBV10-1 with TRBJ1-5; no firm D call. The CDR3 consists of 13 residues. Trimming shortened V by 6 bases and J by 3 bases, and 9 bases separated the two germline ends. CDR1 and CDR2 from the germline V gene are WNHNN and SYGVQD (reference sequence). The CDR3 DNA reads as TGCGCCAGCAGCGAGCGCGACAATCAGCCCCAGCATTTT. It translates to CASSERDNQPQHF.

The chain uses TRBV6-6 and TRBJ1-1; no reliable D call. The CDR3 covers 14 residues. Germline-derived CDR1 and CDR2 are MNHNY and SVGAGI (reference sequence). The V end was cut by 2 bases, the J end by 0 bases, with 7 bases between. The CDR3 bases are TGTGCCAGCAGTTACGGCCAGGTGAACACTGAAGCTTTCTTT. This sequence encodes CASSYGQVNTEAFF.

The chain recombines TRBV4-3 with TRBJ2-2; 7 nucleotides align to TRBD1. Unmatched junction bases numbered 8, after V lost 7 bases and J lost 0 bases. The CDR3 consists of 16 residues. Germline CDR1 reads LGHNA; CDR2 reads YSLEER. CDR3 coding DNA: TGCGCCAGCAAGACATACAGGGGCGCGAACACCGGGGAGCTGTTTTTT. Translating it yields CASKTYRGANTGELFF.

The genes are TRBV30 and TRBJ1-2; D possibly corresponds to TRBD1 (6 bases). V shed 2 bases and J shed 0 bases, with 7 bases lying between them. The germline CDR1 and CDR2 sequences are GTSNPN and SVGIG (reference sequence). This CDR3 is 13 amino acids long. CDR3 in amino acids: CAWSKGANYGYTF. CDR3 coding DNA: TGTGCCTGGAGTAAGGGGGCTAACTATGGCTACACCTTC.

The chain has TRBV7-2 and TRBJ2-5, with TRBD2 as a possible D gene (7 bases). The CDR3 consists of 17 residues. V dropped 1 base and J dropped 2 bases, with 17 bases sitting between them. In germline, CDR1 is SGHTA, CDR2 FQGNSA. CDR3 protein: CASSLESGRGGQETQYF. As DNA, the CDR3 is TGTGCCAGCAGCTTAGAGTCGGGCAGGGGAGGGCAAGAGACCCAGTACTTC.

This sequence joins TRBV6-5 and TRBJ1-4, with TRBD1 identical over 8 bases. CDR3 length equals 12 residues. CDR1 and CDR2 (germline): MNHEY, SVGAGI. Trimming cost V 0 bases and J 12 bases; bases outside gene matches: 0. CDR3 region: CASSYSTGELFF. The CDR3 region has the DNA TGTGCCAGCAGTTACTCGACAGGGGAACTGTTTTTT.

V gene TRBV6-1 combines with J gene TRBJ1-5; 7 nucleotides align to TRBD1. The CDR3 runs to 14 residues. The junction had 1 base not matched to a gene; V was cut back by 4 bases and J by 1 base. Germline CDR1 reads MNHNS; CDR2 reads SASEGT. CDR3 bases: TGTGCCAGCAGTGTAGGGGGCAGCAATCAGCCCCAGCATTTT. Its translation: CASSVGGSNQPQHF.

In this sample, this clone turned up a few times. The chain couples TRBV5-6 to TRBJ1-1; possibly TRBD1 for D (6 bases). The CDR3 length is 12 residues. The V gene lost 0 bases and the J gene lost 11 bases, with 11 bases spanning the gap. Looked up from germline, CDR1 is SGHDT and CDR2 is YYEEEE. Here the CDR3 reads CASSLGRGEAFF. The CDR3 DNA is TGTGCCAGCAGCTTGGGCAGGGGCGAGGCTTTCTTT.

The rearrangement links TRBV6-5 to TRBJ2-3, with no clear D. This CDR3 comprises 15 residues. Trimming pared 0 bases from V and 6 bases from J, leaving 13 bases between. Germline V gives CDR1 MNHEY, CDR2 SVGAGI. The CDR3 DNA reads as TGTGCCAGCAGTTACTCCGGGTCGCGAGCGGATACGCAGTATTTT. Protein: CASSYSGSRADTQYF.

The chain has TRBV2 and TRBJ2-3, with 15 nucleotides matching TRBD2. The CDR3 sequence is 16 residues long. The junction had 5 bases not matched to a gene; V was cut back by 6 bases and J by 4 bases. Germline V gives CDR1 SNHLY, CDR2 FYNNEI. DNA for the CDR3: TGTGCCAGCAGGTGGACTAGCGGGAGGGAGGCAGATACGCAGTATTTT. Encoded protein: CASRWTSGREADTQYF. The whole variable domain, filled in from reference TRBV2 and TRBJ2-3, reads EPEVTQTPSHQVTQMGQEVILRCVPISNHLYFYWYRQILGQKVEFLVSFYNNEISEKSEIFDDQFSVERPDGSNFTLKIRSTKLEDSAMYFCASRWTSGREADTQYFGPGTRLTVL.

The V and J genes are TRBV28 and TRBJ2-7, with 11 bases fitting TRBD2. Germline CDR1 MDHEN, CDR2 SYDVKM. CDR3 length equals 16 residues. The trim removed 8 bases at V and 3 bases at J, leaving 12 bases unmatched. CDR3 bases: TGTGCCAGCGACGCCCACCGGACTAGCGGGCGCTACGAGCAGTACTTC. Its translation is CASDAHRTSGRYEQYF.

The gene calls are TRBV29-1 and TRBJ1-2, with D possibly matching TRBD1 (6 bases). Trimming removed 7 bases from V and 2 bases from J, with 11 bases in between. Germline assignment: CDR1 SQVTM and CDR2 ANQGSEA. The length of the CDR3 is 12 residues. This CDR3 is CSDRGGNYGYTF. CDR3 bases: TGCAGCGACCGGGGGGGCAACTATGGCTACACCTTC.

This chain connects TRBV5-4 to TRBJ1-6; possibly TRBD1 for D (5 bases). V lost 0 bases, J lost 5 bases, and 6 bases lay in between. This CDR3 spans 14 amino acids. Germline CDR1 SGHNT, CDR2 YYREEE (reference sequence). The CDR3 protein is CASSLAGDNSPLHF. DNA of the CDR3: TGTGCCAGCAGCTTGGCGGGGGATAATTCACCCCTCCACTTT.

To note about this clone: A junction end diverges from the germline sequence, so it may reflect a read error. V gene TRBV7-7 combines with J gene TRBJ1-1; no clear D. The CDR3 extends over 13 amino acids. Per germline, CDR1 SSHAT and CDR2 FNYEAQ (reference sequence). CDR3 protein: CASSLRENTEAFF. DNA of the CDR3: TGTGCTAGCAGCTTGAGAGAGAACACTGAAGCTTTCTTT. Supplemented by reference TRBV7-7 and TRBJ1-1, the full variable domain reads GAGVSQSPRYKVTKRGQDVTLRCDPISSHATLYWYQQALGQGPEFLTYFNYEAQPDKSGLPSDRFSAERPEGSISTLTIQRTEQRDSAMYRCASSLRENTEAFFGQGTRLTVV.

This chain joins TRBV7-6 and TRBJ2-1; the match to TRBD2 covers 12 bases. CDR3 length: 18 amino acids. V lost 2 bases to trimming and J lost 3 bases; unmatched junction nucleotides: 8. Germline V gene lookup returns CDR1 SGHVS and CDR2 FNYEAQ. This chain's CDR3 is CASSLRASGGAIYNEQFF. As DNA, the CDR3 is TGTGCCAGCAGCTTACGGGCTAGCGGGGGGGCCATCTACAATGAGCAGTTCTTC.

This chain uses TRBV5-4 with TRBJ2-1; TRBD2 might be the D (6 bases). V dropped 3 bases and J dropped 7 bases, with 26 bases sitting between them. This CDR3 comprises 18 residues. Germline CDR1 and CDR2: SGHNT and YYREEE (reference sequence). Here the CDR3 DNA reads TGTGCCAGCAGCTCCCCGGGGGTGGTGGGAGTCGCCCAAAATGAGCAGTTCTTC. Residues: CASSSPGVVGVAQNEQFF.

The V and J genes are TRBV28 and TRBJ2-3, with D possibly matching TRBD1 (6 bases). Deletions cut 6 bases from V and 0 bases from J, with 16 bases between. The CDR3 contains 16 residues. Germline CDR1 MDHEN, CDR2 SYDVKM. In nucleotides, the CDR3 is TGTGCCAGCAGCCAACCGGACAGTTTGAGCACAGATACGCAGTATTTT. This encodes CASSQPDSLSTDTQYF.

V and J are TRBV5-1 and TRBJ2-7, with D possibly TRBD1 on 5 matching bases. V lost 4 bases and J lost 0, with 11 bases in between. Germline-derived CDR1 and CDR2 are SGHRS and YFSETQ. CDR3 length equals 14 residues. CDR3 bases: TGCGCCAGCAGCAGTGACAGTTACTCCTACGAGCAGTACTTC. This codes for CASSSDSYSYEQYF.

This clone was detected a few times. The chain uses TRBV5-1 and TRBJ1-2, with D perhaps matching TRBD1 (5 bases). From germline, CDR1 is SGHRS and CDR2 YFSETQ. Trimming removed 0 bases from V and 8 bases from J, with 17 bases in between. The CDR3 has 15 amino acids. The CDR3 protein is CASSLGGGTPEGYTF. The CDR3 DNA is TGCGCCAGCAGCTTGGGTGGCGGGACGCCGGAGGGCTACACCTTC.

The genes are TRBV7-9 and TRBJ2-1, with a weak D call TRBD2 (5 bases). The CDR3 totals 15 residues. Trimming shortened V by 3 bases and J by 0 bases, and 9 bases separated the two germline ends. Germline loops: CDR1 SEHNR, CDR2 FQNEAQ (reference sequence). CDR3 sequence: CASSLMGSSYNEQFF. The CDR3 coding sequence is TGTGCCAGCAGCTTGATGGGGAGCTCCTACAATGAGCAGTTCTTC.

The CDR3 loop reads CASSPDYKGKLFF. The CDR3 coding sequence is TGTGCCAGTAGCCCTGACTACAAGGGAAAGCTGTTTTTT. V usage is TRBV19 and J usage is TRBJ1-4; no definite D call. V lost 6 bases and J lost 14, with 19 bases in between. CDR1 and CDR2 from the germline V gene are LNHDA and SQIVND (reference sequence). The CDR3 has 13 amino acids.

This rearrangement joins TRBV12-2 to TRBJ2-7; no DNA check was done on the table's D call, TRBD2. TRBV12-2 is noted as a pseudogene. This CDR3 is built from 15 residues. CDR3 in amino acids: CASRLTSGRIYEQYF. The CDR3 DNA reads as TGTGCAAGTCGCTTAACTAGCGGGAGGATCTACGAGCAGTACTTC.